Shown below are 4 T cell receptor beta chains from a single sample sequenced in a study of T-cell reconstitution after alpha-beta-depleted transplantation in children. Unique molecular identifiers featured in how the TCRbeta library was prepared. TCRdb independently ran MiXCR on the PCR reads; one entry per CDR3 protein. The table lists around 600,000 distinct CDR3 sequences, approximately 17% of them singletons. Material: PBMCs from the stem cell graft donor, obtained from the stem cell graft. These receptors all stem from a human donor who donated a stem cell graft to a child with acute myeloid leukemia.

This clonotype was seen a few times. The chain joins TRBV7-9 to TRBJ1-1; TRBD1 is a possible D gene (5 bases). This CDR3 region has 13 residues. The V gene's germline CDR1 is SEHNR and CDR2 FQNEAQ (reference sequence). V was trimmed by 2 bases and J by 5 bases, leaving 9 bases between them. The CDR3 spells CASSLSWGTEAFF. CDR3 sequence (DNA): TGTGCCAGCAGCTTATCATGGGGGACTGAAGCTTTCTTT.

This clonotype was observed many times. The chain carries TRBV20-1 and TRBJ1-4; a weak D match, TRBD1 (5 bases). Germline V gene data show CDR1 as DFQATT and CDR2 as SNEGSKA (reference sequence). The CDR3 totals 14 residues. The CDR3 sequence is CSLQRGQTNEKLFF. CDR3 DNA sequence: TGCAGCCTCCAGCGAGGACAAACTAATGAAAAACTGTTTTTT.

The chain joins TRBV11-2 to TRBJ1-1; D is ambiguous. CDR1 is SGHAT and CDR2 is FQNNGV in the germline V gene. The CDR3 contains 13 residues. Trimming stripped 3 bases from V and 11 bases from J, with 16 bases between. The CDR3 is CASSFNRGVLAFF. CDR3 bases: TGTGCCAGCAGCTTTAACCGAGGAGTGTTGGCTTTCTTT.

The V gene is TRBV5-1, the J gene TRBJ1-1; possible D gene TRBD1, 6 bases. CDR3 length: 11 residues. The V gene lost 3 bases and the J gene lost 10 bases, with 10 bases spanning the gap. Germline V gene data show CDR1 as SGHRS and CDR2 as YFSETQ. The CDR3 loop is CASSSRGRAFF. The CDR3 bases are TGCGCCAGCAGCTCCAGGGGTAGAGCTTTCTTT.